This T cell receptor beta chain was captured in a study of PD-1 blockade in classical Hodgkin lymphoma. All the patients suffered relapse after autologous stem cell transplantation, and brentuximab vedotin exposure differed. As for this clone: The antigen is unknown.

Findings and limits, study-wide: Similar baseline diversity was found in complete responders and newly diagnosed patients.

Generated by immunoSEQ multiplex PCR, the TCRdb table keeps only in-frame clones and is missing some. The table shows over 85,000 clones, with roughly 80% occurring only once. The specimen comprised peripheral blood mononuclear cells (PBMCs), sampled before the second cycle of nivolumab. This clonotype was sampled from a human donor with classical Hodgkin lymphoma.

The CDR3 loop is CASSVEERWTEAFF. Here the CDR3 DNA reads TGTGCCAGCAGCGTAGAGGAGCGGTGGACTGAAGCTTTCTTT. The chain uses TRBV9 and TRBJ1-1; no firm D call. Germline V gives CDR1 SGDLS, CDR2 YYNGEE. There are 14 residues in the CDR3. Trimming removed 0 bases at V and 5 bases at J, with 11 bases between.